These 28 T cell receptor beta chains originate from one sample sequenced in a study of blood T cell repertoires in COVID-19. Data came from immunoSEQ multiplex PCR; TCRdb stores just in-frame clones and leaves some out. The sample has some 390,000 clones; around 89% are singletons. Material: PBMCs or T cells enriched from blood (not recorded which). All receptors come from a man aged 30 to 45 who had recovered from COVID-19.

J is TRBJ1-6 and V is TRBV30; 7 nucleotides match TRBD1. This CDR3 is 15 amino acids long. The V segment lost 3 bases and the J segment 9 bases; nucleotides outside the gene matches: 11. CDR1 and CDR2 (germline): GTSNPN, SVGIG (reference sequence). CDR3 bases: TGTGCCTGGAGGATTCGAGACAGGGAGATTTCACCCCTCCACTTT. It codes for CAWRIRDREISPLHF.

The CDR3 spells CASREQGAGLETQYF. CDR3 bases: TGCGCCAGCAGAGAACAGGGGGCGGGCTTAGAGACCCAGTACTTC. The V and J genes are TRBV5-1 and TRBJ2-5; 9 nucleotides match TRBD1. V was clipped by 5 bases and J by 4 bases; unmatched bases: 9. The germline CDR1 and CDR2 sequences are SGHRS and YFSETQ. This CDR3 contains 15 residues.

This chain uses TRBV2 with TRBJ2-7; D call uncertain. Trimming removed 4 bases at V and 2 bases at J, with 6 bases between. The germline V gene encodes CDR1 SNHLY and CDR2 FYNNEI. The CDR3 extends over 12 amino acids. CDR3 nucleotide sequence: TGTGCCAGCAGTGTGGCAGCCTACGAGCAGTACTTC. This translates into CASSVAAYEQYF.

Worth noting for this clone: Different DNA sequences within this sample yield the same CDR3. V usage is TRBV12-3 or TRBV12-4 and J usage is TRBJ2-5; D may be TRBD2 (6 bases). V lost 4 bases to trimming and J lost 1 base, with 7 bases between them. The CDR3 is made up of 13 amino acids. Here the CDR3 reads CASSSGLQETQYF. The CDR3 nucleotides are TGTGCCAGCAGTTCGGGACTCCAAGAGACCCAGTACTTC.

The chain combines TRBV6-5 with TRBJ2-1; weak D call: TRBD2 (5 bases). V lost 6 bases and J 3 bases, leaving 9 bases between the germline ends. Germline loops: CDR1 MNHEY, CDR2 SVGAGI. The CDR3 contains 13 residues. CDR3 sequence reads: CASSEGFYNEQFF. CDR3 DNA: TGTGCCAGCAGCGAGGGATTCTACAATGAGCAGTTCTTC.

The chain joins TRBV7-9 to TRBJ2-1; TRBD1 agrees at 9 bases. Trimming removed 5 bases from V and 16 bases from J; junction bases left unmatched: 9. The CDR3 totals 12 residues. The V gene's germline CDR1 is SEHNR and CDR2 FQNEAQ (reference sequence). The CDR3, as DNA: TGTGCCAGCAGCCGTTATCGGGACAGGGAATTCTTC. Translation: CASSRYRDREFF.

The rearrangement uses TRBV6-1 and TRBJ2-3; TRBD2 is a possible D gene (5 bases). V was pared by 3 bases and J by 5 bases, with 18 bases between. Germline loops: CDR1 MNHNS, CDR2 SASEGT. The CDR3 has 16 residues. The chain's CDR3 is CASSEGALPPRDTQYF. The CDR3, as DNA: TGTGCCAGCAGTGAGGGAGCGTTACCGCCCAGAGATACGCAGTATTTT.

Details on this clone: The same CDR3 is also encoded by other DNA sequences in this sample. This sequence joins TRBV9 and TRBJ2-1; TRBD2 matches 8 bases. In germline, CDR1 is SGDLS, CDR2 YYNGEE. Unmatched junction bases numbered 2, after V lost 0 bases and J lost 0 bases. The CDR3 loop spans 16 amino acids. The DNA for the CDR3 is TGTGCCAGCAGCGTAGTCAGCGGGAGCTCCTACAATGAGCAGTTCTTC. Amino acids: CASSVVSGSSYNEQFF.

This chain uses TRBV3-1 (or the pseudogene TRBV3-2) with TRBJ1-1, with no clear D. Germline V gene sequence: CDR1 LGHDT, CDR2 YNNKEL (reference sequence). The CDR3 is 15 residues long. V lost 0 bases, J lost 4 bases, and 12 bases lay in between. This chain's CDR3 is CASSQDGRVGTEAFF. The CDR3 DNA reads as TGTGCCAGCAGCCAAGATGGGCGAGTTGGCACTGAAGCTTTCTTT.

CDR3 DNA: TGTGCCAGCAGTTTGACAGTTTCCAATTCACCCCTCCACTTT. Translated, it gives CASSLTVSNSPLHF. The V call is TRBV28, the J call TRBJ1-6, with a possible D match to TRBD1 (5 bases). This CDR3 is built from 14 residues. Germline CDR1 reads MDHEN; CDR2 reads SYDVKM. Trimming took 3 bases from V and 7 from J, leaving 10 bases between them.

The chain links TRBV5-1 to TRBJ2-7; unclear D gene. The CDR3 has 13 residues. V was clipped by 1 base and J by 1 base, with 6 bases between them. Per the germline V gene, CDR1 is SGHRS and CDR2 is YFSETQ. As DNA, the CDR3 is TGCGCCAGCAGCTTGTCGTCTTCCTACGAGCAGTACTTC. It encodes CASSLSSSYEQYF.

This rearrangement joins TRBV19 to TRBJ2-5; no firm D call. The V end lost 1 base, the J end lost 1 base, and 10 bases lay between the germline ends. Germline V gives CDR1 LNHDA, CDR2 SQIVND (reference sequence). The length of the CDR3 is 15 residues. The DNA for the CDR3 is TGTGCCAGTAGTATAGGCCTCAGGCTCCAAGAGACCCAGTACTTC. Protein: CASSIGLRLQETQYF.

The chain uses TRBV4-2 and TRBJ1-5; 9 bases match TRBD1. V trimming: 2 bases; J trimming: 5 bases; junction bases outside the gene matches: 10. This CDR3 spans 17 amino acids. Germline V gene sequence: CDR1 LGHNA, CDR2 YNFKEQ. This CDR3 reads CASSQNGPGTGYQPQHF. Here the CDR3 DNA reads TGTGCCAGCAGCCAAAACGGACCCGGGACAGGGTATCAGCCCCAGCATTTT.

This clone was picked up one time. The chain links TRBV18 to TRBJ2-5; TRBD1 matches 7 bases. With 3 bases clipped from V and 3 bases from J, the junction kept 4 bases outside the gene matches. The CDR3 contains 14 residues. Germline lookup yields CDR1 KGHSH and CDR2 LQKENI. The CDR3 spells CASSPGTEEETQYF. In DNA form, the CDR3 reads TGTGCCAGCTCACCCGGGACAGAGGAAGAGACCCAGTACTTC.

The gene calls are TRBV6-1 and TRBJ2-1; 7 nucleotides line up with TRBD1. The ends lost 3 bases at V and 4 bases at J; junction bases unmatched: 3. Germline CDR1 MNHNS, CDR2 SASEGT. This CDR3 is 14 amino acids long. In nucleotides, the CDR3 is TGTGCCAGCAGTGAGGGACAGCGGTACAATGAGCAGTTCTTC. It specifies CASSEGQRYNEQFF.

The chain has TRBV30 and TRBJ1-2, with D perhaps TRBD1 (5 bases). This CDR3 comprises 12 residues. Deletions cut 7 bases from V and 3 bases from J, with 12 bases between. Germline V CDR1 and CDR2: GTSNPN, SVGIG (reference sequence). CDR3 protein: CAFDRDYYGYTF. CDR3 bases: TGTGCCTTTGACAGAGACTACTATGGCTACACCTTC.

This chain joins TRBV18 and TRBJ1-5; D gene uncertain. Germline values: CDR1 KGHSH, CDR2 LQKENI. Trimming removed 3 bases at V and 2 bases at J, with 17 bases between. CDR3 size: 17 residues. The CDR3, as DNA: TGTGCCAGCTCACCCTACCACCCTCCGATAGGCAATCAGCCCCAGCATTTT. It codes for CASSPYHPPIGNQPQHF.

In the case of this clone: The same CDR3 arises from other DNA sequences in this sample as well. The chain has TRBV18 and TRBJ2-5; the match to TRBD1 covers 8 bases. Germline lookup yields CDR1 KGHSH and CDR2 LQKENI. The CDR3 is made up of 15 amino acids. V gave up 6 bases and J gave up 2 bases; unmatched junction bases: 8. This chain's CDR3 is CASSPGTGRQETQYF. The CDR3 nucleotides read TGTGCCAGCTCCCCCGGGACAGGACGGCAAGAGACCCAGTACTTC.

J is TRBJ1-3 and V is TRBV19; D is uncertain. This CDR3 has 17 amino acids. Germline-derived CDR1 and CDR2 are LNHDA and SQIVND (reference sequence). Trimming removed 7 bases at V and 2 bases at J, with 21 bases between. The CDR3 here is CASTGRSGNRPGNTIYF. Written as DNA, the CDR3 is TGTGCCAGTACCGGGAGATCGGGGAACCGGCCTGGAAACACCATATATTTT.

This rearrangement joins TRBV3-1 (or the pseudogene TRBV3-2) to TRBJ2-1; 9 bases line up with TRBD2. CDR1 LGHDT and CDR2 YNNKEL come from the germline V gene (reference sequence). CDR3 length: 14 amino acids. After removal of 8 bases from V and 2 bases from J, the junction contained 4 bases not matched to a gene. The CDR3 sequence is CASHGGRAYNEQFF. CDR3 sequence (DNA): TGTGCCAGCCATGGCGGGAGGGCCTACAATGAGCAGTTCTTC.

This chain uses TRBV19 with TRBJ1-4; D uncertain. CDR1 is LNHDA, CDR2 SQIVND, per germline (reference sequence). V was trimmed by 6 bases and J by 0 bases, leaving 5 bases between them. The CDR3 runs 13 residues. The CDR3 nucleotides read TGTGCCAGTAGGCAGGCAACTAATGAAAAACTGTTTTTT. It yields the protein CASRQATNEKLFF.

CDR3 amino acids: CASSRGTSGIWETQYF. For the CDR3, the DNA is TGCGCCAGCAGCCGGGGGACTAGCGGGATATGGGAGACCCAGTACTTC. This chain links TRBV4-1 with TRBJ2-5, with TRBD2 identical over 13 bases. Germline assignment: CDR1 MGHRA and CDR2 YSYEKL. The CDR3 is 16 amino acids. The V and J ends lost 4 bases and 5 bases, in that order; junction bases with no gene match: 7.

The J gene is TRBJ1-5, the V gene TRBV28, with 8 bases that match TRBD1. V lost 2 bases, J lost 7 bases, and 4 bases stayed unmatched. Germline V gene lookup returns CDR1 MDHEN and CDR2 SYDVKM. This CDR3 comprises 14 residues. The CDR3 region is CASSLLDRGQPQHF. The DNA for the CDR3 is TGTGCCAGCAGTTTACTTGACAGGGGACAGCCCCAGCATTTT.

The J gene is TRBJ2-3, the V gene TRBV19; tentatively, D is TRBD1 (6 bases). The CDR3 contains 15 residues. CDR1 LNHDA and CDR2 SQIVND come from the germline V gene (reference sequence). V lost 6 bases and J 0 bases, leaving 13 bases between the germline ends. The CDR3 DNA sequence: TGTGCCAGTAGCGGGACACGTCAAAGCACAGATACGCAGTATTTT. This sequence encodes CASSGTRQSTDTQYF.

V gene TRBV18 combines with J gene TRBJ1-2; D perhaps matches TRBD1 (6 bases). CDR1 is KGHSH and CDR2 is LQKENI in the germline V gene. There are 15 residues in the CDR3. Between the trimmed V and J ends, which lost 2 bases and 0 bases, there was a span of 10 bases. The CDR3 protein is CASSPGTLANYGYTF. CDR3 nucleotides: TGTGCCAGCTCACCAGGGACACTAGCTAACTATGGCTACACCTTC.

The rearrangement joins TRBV18 to TRBJ2-7; D is undetermined. With 2 bases removed from V and 4 bases from J, the gap between germline ends came to 6 bases. Germline CDR1 and CDR2: KGHSH and LQKENI. The CDR3 is 12 amino acids. Written as DNA, the CDR3 is TGTGCCAGCTCACCATCTTTATACGAGCAGTACTTC. Translation: CASSPSLYEQYF.

The rearrangement joins TRBV6-5 to TRBJ1-1; TRBD1 matches at 11 bases. This CDR3 has 14 residues. Germline V CDR1 and CDR2: MNHEY, SVGAGI. Trimming took 6 bases from V and 3 from J; bases not matched to a gene: 3. The CDR3 nucleotides read TGTGCCAGCAGCCGGGGACAGGGGGACACTGAAGCTTTCTTT. Translating gives CASSRGQGDTEAFF.

The chain recombines TRBV19 with TRBJ1-1; TRBD1 might be the D (6 bases). The CDR3 extends over 13 amino acids. With 7 bases removed from V and 0 bases from J, the gap between germline ends came to 9 bases. CDR1 is LNHDA, CDR2 SQIVND, per germline (reference sequence). The CDR3 region has the DNA TGTGCCAGTATCGAGGGGGTGAACACTGAAGCTTTCTTT. This encodes CASIEGVNTEAFF.